This T cell receptor beta chain was sequenced for a study of CD8+ T cells in alopecia areata. The wider study: The roughly 6-10-week-old female C3H/HeJ mice were given skin taken from 6-12-month-old C3H/HeJ graft donors that had spontaneous alopecia.

Cutaneous lymph node cells were pooled, and they were sorted using CD4, CD8alpha, NKG2D, NKG2ACE and other markers. Comments on this clone: What it binds is unknown. The gene names here belong to mouse. The CDR3 end falls 4 residues outside the read, so it is completed with the germline J gene. Other nucleotide sequences from this sample produce the same CDR3.

The trim removed 1 base at V and 0 bases at J, leaving 2 bases unmatched. The CDR3 runs 14 residues. Germline V gene lookup returns CDR1 GKSSPN and CDR2 SITVG. Investigators isolated RNA and reverse transcribed it into cDNA to act as the sequencing template. Some clones are missing from TCRdb's copy, which holds only in-frame ones; the method was immunoSEQ multiplex PCR. This repertoire holds about 2,200 clones, and none appear only once. Study-wide results and caveats: Sequence data from scalp samples additionally include resident alphabeta T cells of normal skin. TCRs were shared less clearly across patients than in mice, possibly for HLA-related reasons.

The rearrangement links TRBV31 to TRBJ1-2; 7 bases match TRBD1. Sequencing was performed on CD8+ T cells sorted from a lymph node. The origin of this receptor is a C3H/HeJ mouse with alopecia areata. MHC haplotype of the strain: H2-k. The CDR3 spells CAWSRDSANSDYTF. The covered CDR3 bases are TGTGCCTGGAGTCGGGACAGTGCAAACTCC.